This T cell receptor (beta chain) was sequenced for a study of blood T cell repertoires in COVID-19. Germline V gene lookup returns CDR1 SGHNT and CDR2 YENEEA. This CDR3 contains 14 residues. V was pared by 1 base and J by 4 bases, with 10 bases between. Clones were sequenced by immunoSEQ multiplex PCR, and TCRdb holds only the in-frame ones, with some missing. The sample includes about 320,000 clones, 90% seen only once; the top ten take 2.6%. Source material: PBMCs or T cells enriched from blood (not recorded which). This receptor was taken from a man in his fifties or sixties who had recovered from COVID-19. The rearrangement joins TRBV11-3 to TRBJ2-5; D may be TRBD2 (6 bases). CDR3 sequence reads: CASSLGAGGETQYF. The CDR3 DNA follows: TGTGCCAGCAGCTTAGGGGCCGGGGGAGAGACCCAGTACTTC.